This TCR beta chain was sequenced for a study of cytomegalovirus exposure and HLA in healthy donors. Study at large: HLA-typed donors were the source of approximately 85 million unique TCRs, which an early data release held. The study's findings and limits: A later examination showed that TCR association rates differed by HLA locus, with DRB1 most and HLA-C fewest.

V dropped 0 bases and J dropped 7 bases, with 13 bases sitting between them. CDR3 size: 14 residues. Germline-derived CDR1 and CDR2 are SGHRS and YFSETQ. About this clone: The antigen is not known.

Primers included in the PCR were 60 Vbeta and 13 Jbeta primers. Assay used: immunoSEQ multiplex PCR; TCRdb lists only in-frame clones, some missing. Its table lists about 150,000 clones. The receptor comes from a woman aged 50 to 65 in good health and CMV-seronegative. The chain combines TRBV5-1 with TRBJ1-2, with D hard to call. The sample taken for sequencing was PBMCs. The CDR3 loop is CASSLGHPISGYTF. The CDR3 DNA sequence: TGCGCCAGCAGCTTGGGACATCCTATCTCTGGCTACACCTTC.